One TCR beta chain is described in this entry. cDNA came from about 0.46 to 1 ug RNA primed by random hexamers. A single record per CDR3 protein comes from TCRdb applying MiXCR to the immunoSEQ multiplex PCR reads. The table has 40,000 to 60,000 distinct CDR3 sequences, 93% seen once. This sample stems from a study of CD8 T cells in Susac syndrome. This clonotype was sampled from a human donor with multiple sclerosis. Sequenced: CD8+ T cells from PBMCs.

For the CDR3, the DNA is TGTGCCAGCAGGGACACTAGCGCCGGGGAGACCCAGTACTTC. Its protein product is CASRDTSAGETQYF. The rearrangement links TRBV2 to TRBJ2-5, with 7 bases lining up with TRBD2. Trimming removed 6 bases from V and 5 bases from J; junction bases left unmatched: 9. This CDR3 is built from 14 residues. Germline lookup yields CDR1 SNHLY and CDR2 FYNNEI.